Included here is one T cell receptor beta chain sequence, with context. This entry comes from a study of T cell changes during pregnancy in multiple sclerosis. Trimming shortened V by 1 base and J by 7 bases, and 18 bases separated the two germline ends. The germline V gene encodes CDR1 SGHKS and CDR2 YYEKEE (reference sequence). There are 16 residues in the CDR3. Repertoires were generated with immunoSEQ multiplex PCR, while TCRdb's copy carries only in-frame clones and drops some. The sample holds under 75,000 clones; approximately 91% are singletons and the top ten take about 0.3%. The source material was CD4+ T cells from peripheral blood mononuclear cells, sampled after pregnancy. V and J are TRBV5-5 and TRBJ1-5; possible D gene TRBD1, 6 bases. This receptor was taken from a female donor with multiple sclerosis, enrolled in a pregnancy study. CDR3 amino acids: CASSLSGALGGQPQHF. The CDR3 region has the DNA TGTGCCAGCAGCTTGTCAGGGGCCCTCGGTGGACAGCCCCAGCATTTT.